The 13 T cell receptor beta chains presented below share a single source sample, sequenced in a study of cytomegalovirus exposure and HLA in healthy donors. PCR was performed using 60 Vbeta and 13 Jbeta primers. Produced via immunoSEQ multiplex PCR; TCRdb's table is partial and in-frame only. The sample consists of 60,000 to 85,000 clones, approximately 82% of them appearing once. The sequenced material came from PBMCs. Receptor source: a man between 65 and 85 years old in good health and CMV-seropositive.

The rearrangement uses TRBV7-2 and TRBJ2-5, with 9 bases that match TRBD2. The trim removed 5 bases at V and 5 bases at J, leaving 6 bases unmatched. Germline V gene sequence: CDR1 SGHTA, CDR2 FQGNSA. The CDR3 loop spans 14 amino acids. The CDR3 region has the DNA TGTGCCAGCAGCCCTAACCTAGCGGGGGAGACCCAGTACTTC. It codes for CASSPNLAGETQYF.

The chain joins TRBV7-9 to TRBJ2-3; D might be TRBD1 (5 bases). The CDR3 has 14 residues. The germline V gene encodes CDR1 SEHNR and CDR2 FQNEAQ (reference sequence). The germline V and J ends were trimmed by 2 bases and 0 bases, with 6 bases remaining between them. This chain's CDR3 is CASSLTGSTDTQYF. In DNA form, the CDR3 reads TGTGCCAGCAGCTTAACAGGTAGCACAGATACGCAGTATTTT.

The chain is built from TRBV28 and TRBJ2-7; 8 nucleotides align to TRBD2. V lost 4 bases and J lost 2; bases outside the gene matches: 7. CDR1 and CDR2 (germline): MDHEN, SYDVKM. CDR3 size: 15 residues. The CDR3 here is CASSSIGRGAYEQYF. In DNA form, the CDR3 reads TGTGCCAGCAGTTCCATCGGGAGGGGAGCCTACGAGCAGTACTTC.

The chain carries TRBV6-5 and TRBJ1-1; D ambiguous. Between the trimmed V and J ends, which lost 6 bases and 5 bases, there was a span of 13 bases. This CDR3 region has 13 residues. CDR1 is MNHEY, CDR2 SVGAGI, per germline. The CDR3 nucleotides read TGTGCCAGCAGCTACGAGCGGAGGACTGAAGCTTTCTTT. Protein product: CASSYERRTEAFF.

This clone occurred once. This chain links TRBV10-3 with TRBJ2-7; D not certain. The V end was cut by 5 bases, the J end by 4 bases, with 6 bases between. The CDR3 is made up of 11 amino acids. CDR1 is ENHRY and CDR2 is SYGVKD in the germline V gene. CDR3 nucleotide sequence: TGTGCCATCAGTCAGGTATACGAGCAGTACTTC. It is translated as CAISQVYEQYF.

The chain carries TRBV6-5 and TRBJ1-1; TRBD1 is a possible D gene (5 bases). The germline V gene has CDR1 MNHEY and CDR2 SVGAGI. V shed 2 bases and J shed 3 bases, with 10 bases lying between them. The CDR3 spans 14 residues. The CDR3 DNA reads TGTGCCAGCAGTTACGGGGGGGAAGACACTGAAGCTTTCTTT. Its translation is CASSYGGEDTEAFF.

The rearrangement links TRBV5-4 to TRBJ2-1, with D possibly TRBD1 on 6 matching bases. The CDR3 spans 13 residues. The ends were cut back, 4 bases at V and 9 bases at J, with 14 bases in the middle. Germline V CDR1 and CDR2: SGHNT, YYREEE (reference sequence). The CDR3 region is CASSPTGFSEQFF. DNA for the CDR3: TGTGCCAGCAGCCCAACAGGGTTTAGTGAGCAGTTCTTC.

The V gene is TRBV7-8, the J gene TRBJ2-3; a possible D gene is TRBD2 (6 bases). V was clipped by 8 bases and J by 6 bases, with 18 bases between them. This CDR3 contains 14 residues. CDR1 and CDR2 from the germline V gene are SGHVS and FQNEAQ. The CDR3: CASSVLGGRDTQYF. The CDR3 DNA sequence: TGTGCCAGCTCGGTCCTCGGGGGTAGGGATACGCAGTATTTT.

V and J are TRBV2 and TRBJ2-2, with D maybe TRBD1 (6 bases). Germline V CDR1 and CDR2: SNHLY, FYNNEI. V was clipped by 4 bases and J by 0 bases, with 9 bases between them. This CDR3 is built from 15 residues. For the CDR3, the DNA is TGTGCCAGCAGTGGGGGGCAAGCGAACACCGGGGAGCTGTTTTTT. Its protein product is CASSGGQANTGELFF.

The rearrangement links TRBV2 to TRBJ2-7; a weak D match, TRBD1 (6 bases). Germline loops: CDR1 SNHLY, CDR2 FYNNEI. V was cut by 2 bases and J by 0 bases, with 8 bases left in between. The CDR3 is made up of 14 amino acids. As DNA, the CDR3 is TGTGCCAGCAGTGAACAGGGGAGCTCCTACGAGCAGTACTTC. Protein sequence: CASSEQGSSYEQYF. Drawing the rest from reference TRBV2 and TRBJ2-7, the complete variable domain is EPEVTQTPSHQVTQMGQEVILRCVPISNHLYFYWYRQILGQKVEFLVSFYNNEISEKSEIFDDQFSVERPDGSNFTLKIRSTKLEDSAMYFCASSEQGSSYEQYFGPGTRLTVT.

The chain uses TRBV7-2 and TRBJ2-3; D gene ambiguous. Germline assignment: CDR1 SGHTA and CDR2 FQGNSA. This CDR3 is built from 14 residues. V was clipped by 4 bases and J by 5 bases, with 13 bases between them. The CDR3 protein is CASSSSAEIDTQYF. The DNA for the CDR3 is TGTGCCAGCAGCTCCTCGGCGGAAATAGATACGCAGTATTTT.

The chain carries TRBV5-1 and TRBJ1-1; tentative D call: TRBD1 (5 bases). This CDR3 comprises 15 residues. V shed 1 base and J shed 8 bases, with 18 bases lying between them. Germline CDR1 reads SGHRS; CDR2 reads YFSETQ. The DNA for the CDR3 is TGCGCCAGCAGCTTGTTTGCAGGCGTCGGACAAGAAGCTTTCTTT. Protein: CASSLFAGVGQEAFF.

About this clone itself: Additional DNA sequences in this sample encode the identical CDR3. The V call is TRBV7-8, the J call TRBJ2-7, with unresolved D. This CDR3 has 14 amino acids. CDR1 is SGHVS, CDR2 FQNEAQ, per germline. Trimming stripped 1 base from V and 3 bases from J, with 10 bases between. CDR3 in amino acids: CASSLGPRGYEQYF. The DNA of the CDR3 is TGTGCCAGCAGCTTAGGGCCACGCGGCTACGAGCAGTACTTC.